This is a list of T cell receptor beta chains from one sample in a study of coeliac disease. The assay was immunoSEQ multiplex PCR, and TCRdb's table has in-frame clones only and misses some. The sample yields thousands of clones, roughly 60% seen once. Sequencing was done on a sample of lymphocytes from the gut lamina propria. The source of these receptors is a man in his 60s with celiac disease on a gluten-free diet. The CDR3 runs from the conserved cysteine through the conserved F or W. The D gene is left open where the match is weak. Clone size appears in some rows only: once, few, many, or a class for an expanded clone.

>TRBV7-8|-|TRBD1|TRBJ1-5
TGTGCCAGCAGCTTAAGAGGGACAGGGAGAGGTCAGCCCCAGCATTTT
CASSLRGTGRGQPQHF
>TRBV28|-|-|TRBJ2-7
TGTGCCAGCAGACGGCCTGGGGGCGTCTCCTACGAGCAGTACTTC
CASRRPGGVSYEQYF
>TRBV7-2|once|TRBD1|TRBJ2-1
TGTGCCAGCAGCTTAGTAGGCAGGGGGCCCTACAATGAGCAGTTCTTC
CASSLVGRGPYNEQFF
>TRBV6-5|-|-|TRBJ2-3
TGTGCCAGCACCGGGACTGCCCCTGGTACGCAGTATTTT
CASTGTAPGTQYF
>TRBV7-4|once|TRBD2|TRBJ2-5
TGTGCCAGCAGCTTTCCAAAAAGCGGGGGGCCGACAGCCGGAGAGACCCAGTACTTC
CASSFPKSGGPTAGETQYF
>TRBV6-6|-|TRBD1|TRBJ1-3
TGTGCCAGCAGTAATCTCAGACAGGGGACGGGAAACACCATATATTTT
CASSNLRQGTGNTIYF
>TRBV5-6|-|TRBD1|TRBJ1-3
TGTGCCAGCAGCTTGGGAGGACAGGGTTCTTCTGGAAACACCATATATTTT
CASSLGGQGSSGNTIYF
>TRBV27|few|TRBD1|TRBJ1-5
TGTGCCAGCAGTCCCACACCCGGGACAGGCGGCGTAAATAGCAATCAGCCCCAGCATTTT
CASSPTPGTGGVNSNQPQHF
>TRBV28|-|-|TRBJ1-5
TGTGCCAGCAGTCCCCCCTTACAGCCCCAGCATTTT
CASSPPLQPQHF
>TRBV5-5|-|TRBD1|TRBJ1-1
TGTGCCAGCAGCGAGGAGGGGGCTCTGAACACTGAAGCTTTCTTT
CASSEEGALNTEAFF
>TRBV2|-|-|TRBJ2-4
TGTGCCAGCAGTGATCTAGCCAAAAACATTCAGTACTTC
CASSDLAKNIQYF
>TRBV27|few|TRBD1|TRBJ1-1
TGTGCCAGCAGTTGGGGGACAGAACTGAACACTGAAGCTTTCTTT
CASSWGTELNTEAFF
>TRBV28|-|TRBD2|TRBJ2-5
TGTGCCAGCAGTCCCGGGACTAGCGGACGGGAGACCCAGTACTTC
CASSPGTSGRETQYF
>TRBV5-1|once|-|TRBJ1-2
TGCGCCAGCAGCTTTCTGCAGGCACAAGACGGCTACACCTTC
CASSFLQAQDGYTF
>TRBV10-3|medium-sized|-|TRBJ1-2
TGTGCCATCAGTGACGATCAGGAGGTTCAGGACTATGGCTACACCTTC
CAISDDQEVQDYGYTF